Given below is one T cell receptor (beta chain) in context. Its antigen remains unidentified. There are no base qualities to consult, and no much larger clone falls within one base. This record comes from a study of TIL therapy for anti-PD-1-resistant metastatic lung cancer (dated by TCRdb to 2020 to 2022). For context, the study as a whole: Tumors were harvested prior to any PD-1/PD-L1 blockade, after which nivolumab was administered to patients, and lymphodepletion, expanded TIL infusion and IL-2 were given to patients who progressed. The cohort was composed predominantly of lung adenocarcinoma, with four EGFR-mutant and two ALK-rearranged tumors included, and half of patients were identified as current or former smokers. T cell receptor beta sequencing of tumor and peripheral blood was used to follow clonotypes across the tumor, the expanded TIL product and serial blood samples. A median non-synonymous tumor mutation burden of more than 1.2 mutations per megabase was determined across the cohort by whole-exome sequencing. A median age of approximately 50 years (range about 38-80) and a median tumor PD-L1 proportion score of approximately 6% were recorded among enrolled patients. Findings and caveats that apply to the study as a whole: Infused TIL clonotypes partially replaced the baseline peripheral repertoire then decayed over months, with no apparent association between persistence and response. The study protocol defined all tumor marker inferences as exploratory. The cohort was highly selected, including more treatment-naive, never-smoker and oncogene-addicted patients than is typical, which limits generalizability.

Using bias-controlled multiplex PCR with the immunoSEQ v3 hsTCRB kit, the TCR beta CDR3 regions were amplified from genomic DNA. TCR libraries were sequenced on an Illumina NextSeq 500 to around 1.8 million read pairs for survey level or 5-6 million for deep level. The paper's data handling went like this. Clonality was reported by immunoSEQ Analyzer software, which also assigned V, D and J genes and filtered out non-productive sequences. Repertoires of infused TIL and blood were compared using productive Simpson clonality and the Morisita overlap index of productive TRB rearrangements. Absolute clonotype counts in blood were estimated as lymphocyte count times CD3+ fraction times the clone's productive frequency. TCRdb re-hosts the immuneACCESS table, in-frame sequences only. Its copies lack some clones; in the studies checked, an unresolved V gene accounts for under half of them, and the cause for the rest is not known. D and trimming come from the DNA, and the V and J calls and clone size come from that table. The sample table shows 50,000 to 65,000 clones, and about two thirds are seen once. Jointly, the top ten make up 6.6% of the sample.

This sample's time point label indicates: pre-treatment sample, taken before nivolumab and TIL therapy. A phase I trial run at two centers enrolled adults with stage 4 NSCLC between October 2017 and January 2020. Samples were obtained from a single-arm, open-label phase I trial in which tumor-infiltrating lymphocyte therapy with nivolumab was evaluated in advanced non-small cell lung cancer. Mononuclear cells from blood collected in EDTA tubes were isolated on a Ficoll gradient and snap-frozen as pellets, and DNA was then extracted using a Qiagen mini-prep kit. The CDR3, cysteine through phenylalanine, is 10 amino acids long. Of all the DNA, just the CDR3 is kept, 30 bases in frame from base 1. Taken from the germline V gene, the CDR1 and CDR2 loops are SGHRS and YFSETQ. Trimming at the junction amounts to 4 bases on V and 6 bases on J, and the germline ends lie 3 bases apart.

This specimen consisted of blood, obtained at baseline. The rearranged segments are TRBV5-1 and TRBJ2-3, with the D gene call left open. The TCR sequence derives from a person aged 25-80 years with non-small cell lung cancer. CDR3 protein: CASSGDTQYF. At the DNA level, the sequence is TGCGCCAGCAGCGGGGATACGCAGTATTTT. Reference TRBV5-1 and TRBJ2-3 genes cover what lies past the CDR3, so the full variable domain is KAGVTQTPRYLIKTRGQQVTLSCSPISGHRSVSWYQQTPGQGLQFLFEYFSETQRNKGNFPGRFSGRQFSNSRSEMNVSTLELGDSALYLCASSGDTQYFGPGTRLTVL.